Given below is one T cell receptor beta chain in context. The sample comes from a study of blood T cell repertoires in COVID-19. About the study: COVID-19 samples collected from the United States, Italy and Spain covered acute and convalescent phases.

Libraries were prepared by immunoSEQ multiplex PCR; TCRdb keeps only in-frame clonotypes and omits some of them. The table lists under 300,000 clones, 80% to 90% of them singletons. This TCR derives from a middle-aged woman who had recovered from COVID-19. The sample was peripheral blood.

CDR3 coding DNA: TGTGCCAGCTCACCACAGGAGCGGGGGGGCGGTACGCAGTATTTT. Its protein product is CASSPQERGGGTQYF. This chain uses TRBV18 with TRBJ2-3; TRBD2 aligns across 10 bases. This CDR3 comprises 15 residues. Germline V CDR1 and CDR2: KGHSH, LQKENI. V lost 1 base and J lost 8; bases outside the gene matches: 6.